Listed below are T cell receptor beta chains from one sample, sequenced in a study of control samples from healthy donors and cancer patients. Data came from immunoSEQ multiplex PCR; TCRdb stores just in-frame clones and leaves some out. The sample contains 150,000 to 200,000 clones, approximately 94% of which appear only once. The sample consisted of blood. These receptors were obtained from a woman between 18 and 29 years old in good health. CDR3s include the opening cysteine and the closing phenylalanine or tryptophan. Fields, in order: D gene, clone size, J gene, V gene, CDR3 DNA, CDR3 protein. D genes are given only for firm matches. Size tells how often a clone was seen (once, few, many) or the class of an expanded clone, and some rows leave it out.

- | once | TRBJ1-5 | TRBV4-1 | TGCGCCAGCAGCCAAGATCTTCGGCAGCCCCAGCATTTT | CASSQDLRQPQHF
- | few | TRBJ1-3 | TRBV29-1 | TGCAGCGCCGCATGGGGGTTGACTGGAAACACCATATATTTT | CSAAWGLTGNTIYF
TRBD1 | - | TRBJ1-6 | TRBV11-3 | TGTGCCAGCAGCTTAGCTAGCGGGACAGGGATTAATTCACCCCTCCACTTT | CASSLASGTGINSPLHF
- | - | TRBJ1-3 | TRBV6-5 | TGTGCCAGCAGCAGACAGGCGAGCTCTGGAAACACCATATATTTT | CASSRQASSGNTIYF
- | - | TRBJ1-1 | TRBV6-5 | TGTGCCAGCAGTTTGCGGGACGGAGAAGCTTTCTTT | CASSLRDGEAFF
- | - | TRBJ2-1 | TRBV5-6 | TGTGCCAGCAGCTACTTGATGGGGAGGCGGCAGTTCTTC | CASSYLMGRRQFF
- | - | TRBJ2-7 | TRBV4-1 | TGCGCCAGCAGCCAGAGTGAGGGTCCCTACGAGCAGTACTTC | CASSQSEGPYEQYF
- | - | TRBJ1-2 | TRBV23-1 | TGCGCCAGCAGTCAATCTGACAGGCCCGCTGGCTATGGCTACACCTTC | CASSQSDRPAGYGYTF
TRBD2 | few | TRBJ2-2 | TRBV7-7 | TGTGCTAGCAGCTTAAGGGGCGGCGGGGGAGCCGACCGGGTCGGGGAGCTGTTTTTT | CASSLRGGGGADRVGELFF
TRBD1 | - | TRBJ2-1 | TRBV3-1/TRBV3-2 | TGTGCCAGCAGGCATCTGACAGGGGGCAATGAGCAGTTCTTC | CASRHLTGGNEQFF
- | - | TRBJ2-5 | TRBV18 | TGTGCCAGCTCACCCTCGGCATGGGAGACCCAGTACTTC | CASSPSAWETQYF
- | - | TRBJ1-1 | TRBV19 | TGTGCCAGTAGTCCGGGGGGAGCTAGGAGCGCTGAAGCTTTCTTT | CASSPGGARSAEAFF
- | - | TRBJ2-2 | TRBV6-5 | TGTGCCAGCAGAAGATTTGCCACCGGGGAGCTGTTTTTT | CASRRFATGELFF
- | few | TRBJ1-2 | TRBV5-6 | TGTGCCAGCAGCTCCCTTGACAGGAACTATGGCTACACCTTC | CASSSLDRNYGYTF
- | - | TRBJ1-1 | TRBV5-6 | TGTGCCAGCAGCTTGGCGGGCAGGTACATGAACACTGAAGCTTTCTTT | CASSLAGRYMNTEAFF
TRBD2 | - | TRBJ2-1 | TRBV7-2 | TGTGCCAGCAGCTGGATTCGGACTAGCGGGGGAAGTGAGCAGTTCTTC | CASSWIRTSGGSEQFF
TRBD1 | - | TRBJ2-5 | TRBV6-1 | TGTGCCAGCAGAGCTCAGGGGGTCGAGACCCAGTACTTC | CASRAQGVETQYF
- | - | TRBJ1-2 | TRBV29-1 | TGCAGCGTTGAGGTCTACGATGGCTACACCTTC | CSVEVYDGYTF
- | once | TRBJ1-2 | TRBV18 | TGTGCCAGCTCACCACATCCTAGCTTCTATGGCTACACCTTC | CASSPHPSFYGYTF
- | - | TRBJ2-1 | TRBV27 | TGTGCCAGCAGTTTAGGGCAGTACAATGAGCAGTTCTTC | CASSLGQYNEQFF
- | - | TRBJ1-1 | TRBV21-1 | TGTGCCAGCAGCCAAAGGGGGCAGGGGGGGAACACTGAAGCTTTCTTT | CASSQRGQGGNTEAFF
- | - | TRBJ2-3 | TRBV5-6 | TGTGCCAGCACCCTTGGAGGAAACGTCGGCACGCAGTATTTT | CASTLGGNVGTQYF
TRBD1 | - | TRBJ2-2 | TRBV3-1/TRBV3-2 | TGTGCCAGCGAGGGAATCACAGGGGGCCGCACCGGGGAGCTGTTTTTT | CASEGITGGRTGELFF
- | - | TRBJ2-2 | TRBV3-1/TRBV3-2 | TGTGCCAGCAGCCGCACCGGGGAGCTGTTTTTT | CASSRTGELFF
- | - | TRBJ1-2 | TRBV12-3/TRBV12-4 | TGTGCCAGCAGTTTTGACTATGGCTACACCTTC | CASSFDYGYTF
TRBD1 | - | TRBJ1-2 | TRBV2 | TGTGCCAGCAGGACAGGGTGGGGCGATGGCTACACCTTC | CASRTGWGDGYTF
TRBD1 | once | TRBJ2-7 | TRBV9 | TGTGCCAGCTCGGTAGGGACAGCCTCCTACGAGCAGTACTTC | CASSVGTASYEQYF
- | - | TRBJ2-2 | TRBV2 | TGTGCCAGCAGTGTAGAAACCGCCGGGGAGCTGTTTTTT | CASSVETAGELFF
- | - | TRBJ1-2 | TRBV7-2 | TGTGCCAGCAGCTTAGGAGGGCTCTATGGCTACACCTTC | CASSLGGLYGYTF
TRBD1 | - | TRBJ1-3 | TRBV7-7 | TGTGCTAGCAGCCGGGGACAGGGGTATGGAAACACCATATATTTT | CASSRGQGYGNTIYF
- | - | TRBJ1-2 | TRBV6-2/TRBV6-3 | TGTGCCAGCAGTAGCCGGGACCGGATAGGAGGCTACACCTTC | CASSSRDRIGGYTF
- | - | TRBJ1-4 | TRBV28 | TGTGCCAGCAGCTCCTCTACAACTAATGAAAAACTGTTTTTT | CASSSSTTNEKLFF
- | once | TRBJ1-1 | TRBV6-2/TRBV6-3 | TGTGCCAGCAGTTACTTGCCCCGGGGAACTGAAGCTTTCTTT | CASSYLPRGTEAFF
TRBD2 | - | TRBJ2-3 | TRBV29-1 | TGCAGCGTTGGAATGATGTGGAGCGGGACGTTGGAGGCAGATACGCAGTATTTT | CSVGMMWSGTLEADTQYF
- | - | TRBJ1-3 | TRBV28 | TGTGCCAGCAATCTAGCCGGGGAAAACTCTGGAAACACCATATATTTT | CASNLAGENSGNTIYF
- | - | TRBJ2-7 | TRBV11-3 | TGTGCCAGCAGTCCCCCTTGGGGGGTGGGCGAGCAGTACTTC | CASSPPWGVGEQYF
- | - | TRBJ1-3 | TRBV5-6 | TGTGCCAGCAGCTGGCGGGGGTCTGGAAACACCATATATTTT | CASSWRGSGNTIYF
- | - | TRBJ1-4 | TRBV7-9 | TGTGCCAGCAGCCGAGGACAGCCCAATGAAAAACTGTTTTTT | CASSRGQPNEKLFF
TRBD2 | - | TRBJ2-2 | TRBV5-5 | TGTGCCAGCAGCCCCCCGGGACTACCGAACACCGGGGAGCTGTTTTTT | CASSPPGLPNTGELFF
- | - | TRBJ1-1 | TRBV7-9 | TGTGCCAGCAGCCCAACGGGGTCCCACACTGAAGCTTTCTTT | CASSPTGSHTEAFF
- | - | TRBJ1-2 | TRBV27 | TGTGCCAGCAGTTCCGCGGGCCTCTATGGCTACACCTTC | CASSSAGLYGYTF
TRBD2 | - | TRBJ2-1 | TRBV7-2 | TGTGCCAGCAGCTTAGCAGGAGGTGCGGGGGGGCGAAATGAGCAGTTCTTC | CASSLAGGAGGRNEQFF
- | - | TRBJ1-5 | TRBV10-3 | TGTGCCATCAGTGAGTCGGGTCGACAGCCCCAGCATTTT | CAISESGRQPQHF
TRBD2 | - | TRBJ2-1 | TRBV5-1 | TGCGCCAGCAGCTTGGTCCGGGGGGGCCGGGTCAATGAGCAGTTCTTC | CASSLVRGGRVNEQFF
- | - | TRBJ2-7 | TRBV28 | TGTGCCACCCTCGAGGGCTACGAGCAGTACTTC | CATLEGYEQYF
TRBD2 | - | TRBJ2-1 | TRBV4-1 | TGCGCCAGCAGCCAACTAGCGGGAGGGCCTTCTAAGTTCTTC | CASSQLAGGPSKFF
- | once | TRBJ2-5 | TRBV7-9 | TGTGCCAGCAGCCGCGACAGACCTTTGGGAGAGACCCAGTACTTC | CASSRDRPLGETQYF
- | - | TRBJ1-2 | TRBV12-3/TRBV12-4 | TGTGCCAGCAGTACTTGCTACACCTTC | CASSTCYTF
TRBD2 | - | TRBJ2-5 | TRBV7-2 | TGTGCCAGCAACCTGATGGGGGGGCAAGAGACCCAGTACTTC | CASNLMGGQETQYF
TRBD2 | - | TRBJ2-1 | TRBV5-5 | TGTGCCAGTGGGGGAGGGAGTGAGCAGTTCTTC | CASGGGSEQFF